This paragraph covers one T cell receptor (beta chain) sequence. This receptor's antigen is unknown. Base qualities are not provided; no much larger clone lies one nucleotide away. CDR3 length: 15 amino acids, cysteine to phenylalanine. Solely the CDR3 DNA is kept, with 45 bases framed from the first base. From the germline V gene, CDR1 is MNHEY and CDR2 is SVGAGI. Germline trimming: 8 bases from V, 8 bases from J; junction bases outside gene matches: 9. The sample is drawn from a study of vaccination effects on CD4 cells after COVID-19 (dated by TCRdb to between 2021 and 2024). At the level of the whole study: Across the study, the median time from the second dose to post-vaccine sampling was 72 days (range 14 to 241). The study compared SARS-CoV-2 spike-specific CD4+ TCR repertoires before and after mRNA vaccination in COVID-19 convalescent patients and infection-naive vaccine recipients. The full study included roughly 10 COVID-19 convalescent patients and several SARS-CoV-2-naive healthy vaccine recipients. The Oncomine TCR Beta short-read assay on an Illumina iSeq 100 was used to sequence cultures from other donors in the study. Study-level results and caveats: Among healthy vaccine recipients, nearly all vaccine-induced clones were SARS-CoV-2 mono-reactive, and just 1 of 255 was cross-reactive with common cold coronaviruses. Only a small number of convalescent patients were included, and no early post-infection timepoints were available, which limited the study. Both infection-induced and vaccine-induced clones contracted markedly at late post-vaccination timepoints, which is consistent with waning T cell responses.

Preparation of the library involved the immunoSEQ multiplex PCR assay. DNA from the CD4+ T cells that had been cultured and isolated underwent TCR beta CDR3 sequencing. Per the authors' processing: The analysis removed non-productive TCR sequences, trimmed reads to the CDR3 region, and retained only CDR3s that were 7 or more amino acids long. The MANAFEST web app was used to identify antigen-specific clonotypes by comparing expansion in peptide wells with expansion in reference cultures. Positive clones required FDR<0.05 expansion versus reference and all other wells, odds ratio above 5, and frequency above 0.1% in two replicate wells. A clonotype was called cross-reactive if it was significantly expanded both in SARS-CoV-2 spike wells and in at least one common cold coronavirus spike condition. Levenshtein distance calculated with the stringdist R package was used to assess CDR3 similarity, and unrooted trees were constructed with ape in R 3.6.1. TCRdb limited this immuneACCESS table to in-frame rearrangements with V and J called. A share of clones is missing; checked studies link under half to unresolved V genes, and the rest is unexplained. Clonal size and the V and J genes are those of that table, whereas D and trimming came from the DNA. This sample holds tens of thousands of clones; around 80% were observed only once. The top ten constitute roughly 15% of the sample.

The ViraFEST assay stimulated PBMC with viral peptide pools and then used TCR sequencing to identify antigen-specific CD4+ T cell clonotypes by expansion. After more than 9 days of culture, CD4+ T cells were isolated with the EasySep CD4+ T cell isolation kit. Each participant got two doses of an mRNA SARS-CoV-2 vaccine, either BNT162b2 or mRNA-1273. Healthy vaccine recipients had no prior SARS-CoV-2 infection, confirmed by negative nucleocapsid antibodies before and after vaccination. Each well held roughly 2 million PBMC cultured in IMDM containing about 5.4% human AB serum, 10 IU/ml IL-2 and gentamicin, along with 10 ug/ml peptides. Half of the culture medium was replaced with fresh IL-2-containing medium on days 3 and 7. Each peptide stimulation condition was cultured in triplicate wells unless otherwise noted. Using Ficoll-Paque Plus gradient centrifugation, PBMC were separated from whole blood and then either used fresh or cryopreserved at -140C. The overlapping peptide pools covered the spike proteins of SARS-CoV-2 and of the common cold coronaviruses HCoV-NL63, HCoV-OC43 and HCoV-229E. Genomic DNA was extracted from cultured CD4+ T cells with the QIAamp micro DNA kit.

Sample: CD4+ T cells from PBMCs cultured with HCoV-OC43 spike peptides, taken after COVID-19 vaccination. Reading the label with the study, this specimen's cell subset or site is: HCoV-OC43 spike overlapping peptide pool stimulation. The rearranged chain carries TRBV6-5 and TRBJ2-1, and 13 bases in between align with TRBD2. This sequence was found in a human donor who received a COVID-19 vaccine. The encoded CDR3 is CASLRLAGGGDEQFF. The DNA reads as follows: TGTGCCAGCCTTCGACTAGCGGGGGGTGGCGATGAGCAGTTCTTC.